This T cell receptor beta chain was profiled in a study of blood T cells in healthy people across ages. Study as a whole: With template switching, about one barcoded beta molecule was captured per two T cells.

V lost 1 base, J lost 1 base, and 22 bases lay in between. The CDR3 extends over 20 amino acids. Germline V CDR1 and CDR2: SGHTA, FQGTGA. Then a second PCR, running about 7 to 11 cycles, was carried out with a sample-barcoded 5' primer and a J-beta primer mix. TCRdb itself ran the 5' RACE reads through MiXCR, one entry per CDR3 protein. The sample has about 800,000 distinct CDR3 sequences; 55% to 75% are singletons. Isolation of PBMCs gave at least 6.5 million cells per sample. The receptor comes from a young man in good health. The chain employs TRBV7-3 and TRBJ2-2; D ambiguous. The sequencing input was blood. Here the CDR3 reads CASSLNFRQKLELNTGELFF. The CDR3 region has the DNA TGTGCCAGCAGCTTAAATTTTCGGCAGAAACTGGAGCTGAACACCGGGGAGCTGTTTTTT. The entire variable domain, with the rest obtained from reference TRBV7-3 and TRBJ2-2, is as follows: GAGVSQTPSNKVTEKGKYVELRCDPISGHTALYWYRQSLGQGPEFLIYFQGTGAADDSGLPNDRFFAVRPEGSVSTLKIQRTERGDSAVYLCASSLNFRQKLELNTGELFFGEGSRLTVL.